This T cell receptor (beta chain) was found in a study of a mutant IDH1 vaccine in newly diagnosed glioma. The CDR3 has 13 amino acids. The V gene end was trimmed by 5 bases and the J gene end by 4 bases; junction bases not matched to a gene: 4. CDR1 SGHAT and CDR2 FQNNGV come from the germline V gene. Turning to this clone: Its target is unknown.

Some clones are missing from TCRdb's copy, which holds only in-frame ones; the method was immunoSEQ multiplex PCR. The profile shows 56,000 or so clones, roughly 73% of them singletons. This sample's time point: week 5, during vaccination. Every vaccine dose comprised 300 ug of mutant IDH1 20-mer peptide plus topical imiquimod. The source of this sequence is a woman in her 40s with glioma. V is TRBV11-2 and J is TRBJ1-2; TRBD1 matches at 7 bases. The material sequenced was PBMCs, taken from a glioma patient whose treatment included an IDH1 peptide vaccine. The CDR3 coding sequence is TGTGCCAGCAGCATCGACAGGGCCTATGGCTACACCTTC. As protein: CASSIDRAYGYTF.